These T cell receptor beta chains were read from a single sample in a study of blood T cell repertoires in COVID-19. Data came from immunoSEQ multiplex PCR; TCRdb stores just in-frame clones and leaves some out. The table lists about 410,000 clones, 89% of them singletons, with around 1.5% in the top ten. Material for sequencing was peripheral blood. Source of these receptors: a woman aged 40-49 years with COVID-19, enrolled during active disease. CDR3s include the opening cysteine and the closing phenylalanine or tryptophan. The D gene is left open where the match is weak. Clone size is shown for a subset of rows, as once, few, many or a class of expanded clone.

.,TRBJ2-3,TRBV7-3,.,CASSQGTNRGTDTQYF,TGTGCCAGCAGCCAAGGGACTAATAGGGGGACAGATACGCAGTATTTT
.,TRBJ1-1,TRBV28,.,CASRQGWVNTEAFF,TGTGCCAGCAGACAGGGATGGGTGAACACTGAAGCTTTCTTT
.,TRBJ1-2,TRBV7-8,TRBD1,CASSLRDRGPYGYTF,TGTGCCAGCAGCCTACGGGACAGGGGTCCCTATGGCTACACCTTC
.,TRBJ1-5,TRBV5-1,.,CASSLDGGINQPQHF,TGCGCCAGCAGCTTGGATGGGGGGATCAATCAGCCCCAGCATTTT
.,TRBJ1-5,TRBV20-1,.,CSASSDSWAPEPQHF,TGCAGTGCTAGTTCGGATAGTTGGGCCCCAGAGCCCCAGCATTTT
.,TRBJ1-2,TRBV5-5,TRBD1,CASSLAPAGGYGYTF,TGTGCCAGCAGCTTGGCCCCGGCAGGGGGCTATGGCTACACCTTC
.,TRBJ1-5,TRBV5-6,.,CASSLAHGQPQHF,TGTGCCAGCAGCTTGGCCCACGGGCAGCCCCAGCATTTT
.,TRBJ1-2,TRBV7-7,TRBD1,CASSFIPRGTGEYGYTF,TGTGCTAGCAGCTTTATTCCCCGAGGGACAGGGGAATATGGCTACACCTTC
.,TRBJ2-3,TRBV5-8,.,CASSLLTDTQYF,TGTGCCAGCAGCTTGTTAACAGATACGCAGTATTTT
few,TRBJ2-7,TRBV9,TRBD1,CASSALTGAPLYEQYF,TGTGCCAGCAGCGCGTTAACAGGGGCCCCCCTCTACGAGCAGTACTTC
few,TRBJ1-1,TRBV3-1/TRBV3-2,TRBD1,CASSQTGFNTEAFF,TGTGCCAGCAGCCAGACAGGGTTCAACACTGAAGCTTTCTTT
.,TRBJ2-3,TRBV25-1,TRBD2,CASSESGPGLETDTQYF,TGTGCCAGCAGTGAATCCGGACCGGGACTAGAGACAGATACGCAGTATTTT
few,TRBJ2-5,TRBV28,TRBD2,CASRNGGEETQYF,TGTGCCAGCAGGAACGGGGGGGAGGAGACCCAGTACTTC
once,TRBJ1-4,TRBV2,.,CASSVQGTGEKLFF,TGTGCCAGCAGTGTACAGGGAACAGGCGAAAAACTGTTTTTT
.,TRBJ2-1,TRBV2,.,CASSVTIYNEQFF,TGTGCCAGCAGTGTCACTATCTACAATGAGCAGTTCTTC
once,TRBJ1-5,TRBV28,.,CASSLFVRATIQPQHF,TGTGCCAGCAGTTTATTTGTCAGGGCCACTATTCAGCCCCAGCATTTT
.,TRBJ1-3,TRBV7-2,TRBD1,CASSNRDRGSGNTIYF,TGTGCCAGCAGCAACCGGGACAGGGGCTCTGGAAACACCATATATTTT
.,TRBJ1-1,TRBV5-5,TRBD1,CASKTGTGVQRAFF,TGTGCCAGCAAAACCGGGACAGGGGTTCAGAGGGCTTTCTTT
.,TRBJ1-5,TRBV27,.,CASSPQVHQPQHF,TGTGCCAGCAGTCCCCAGGTTCATCAGCCCCAGCATTTT
.,TRBJ2-5,TRBV5-1,TRBD1,CASSSGTGGRKRQETQYF,TGCGCCAGCAGCTCCGGGACAGGGGGGCGAAAACGCCAAGAGACCCAGTACTTC
.,TRBJ2-7,TRBV9,TRBD1,CASSVEGGALREQYF,TGTGCCAGCAGCGTAGAAGGGGGCGCATTGAGGGAGCAGTACTTC
.,TRBJ1-4,TRBV24-1,TRBD1,CATSETGTGNEKLFF,TGTGCCACCAGTGAGACCGGGACAGGCAATGAAAAACTGTTTTTT
.,TRBJ2-5,TRBV20-1,.,CSAPFQTQYF,TGCAGTGCCCCTTTTCAGACCCAGTACTTC
.,TRBJ1-1,TRBV4-3,.,CASSQDFPRSREKGEAFF,TGCGCCAGCAGCCAAGATTTTCCGCGCTCGAGGGAAAAGGGTGAAGCTTTCTTT
.,TRBJ2-3,TRBV6-2/TRBV6-3,TRBD1,CASSYWTGARGSTDTQYF,TGTGCCAGCAGTTATTGGACAGGGGCGCGAGGAAGCACAGATACGCAGTATTTT
.,TRBJ1-6,TRBV10-3,.,CAISPETRRNSPLHF,TGTGCCATCAGCCCAGAAACACGGAGGAATTCACCCCTCCACTTT
.,TRBJ1-1,TRBV9,TRBD1,CASSVGQGASNTEAFF,TGTGCCAGCAGCGTTGGACAGGGGGCGTCCAACACTGAAGCTTTCTTT
once,TRBJ1-1,TRBV18,.,CASSPLDSSFEAFF,TGTGCCAGCTCACCCCTGGACAGTTCCTTTGAAGCTTTCTTT
.,TRBJ1-2,TRBV18,TRBD1,CASSPRMGQGPYGYTF,TGTGCCAGCTCACCACGGATGGGACAGGGCCCGTATGGCTACACCTTC
.,TRBJ1-5,TRBV30,.,CAWSPVSNQPQHF,TGTGCCTGGAGTCCCGTCTCCAATCAGCCCCAGCATTTT
.,TRBJ2-2,TRBV5-1,TRBD2,CASSREGLAGGGTGELFF,TGCGCCAGCAGCCGAGAGGGACTAGCGGGAGGAGGGACCGGGGAGCTGTTTTTT
.,TRBJ1-1,TRBV7-3,TRBD1,CASSLDRVVNTEAFF,TGTGCCAGCAGCCTTGACAGGGTCGTAAACACTGAAGCTTTCTTT
once,TRBJ2-1,TRBV5-5,.,CASSLFSRGQFF,TGTGCCAGCAGCTTATTCTCCCGGGGGCAGTTCTTC
.,TRBJ2-6,TRBV30,.,CACGPTTKGPATGANVLTF,TGTGCCTGTGGCCCCACAACTAAGGGGCCGGCTACTGGGGCCAACGTCCTGACTTTC
once,TRBJ2-7,TRBV12-5,TRBD2,CASGLSGPGGEQYF,TGTGCTAGTGGTTTGTCGGGCCCGGGGGGTGAGCAGTACTTC
.,TRBJ1-1,TRBV7-2,.,CASSTKGTEAFF,TGTGCCAGCAGCACTAAGGGGACTGAAGCTTTCTTT
.,TRBJ1-2,TRBV5-1,TRBD1,CASSLGQGARGYTF,TGCGCCAGCAGCTTGGGTCAGGGGGCGCGGGGCTACACCTTC
once,TRBJ1-5,TRBV12-3/TRBV12-4,.,CASRARSNQPQHF,TGTGCCAGCCGAGCTCGAAGCAATCAGCCCCAGCATTTT
.,TRBJ2-1,TRBV6-2/TRBV6-3,TRBD2,CASSYSPAGKTGNEQFF,TGTGCCAGCAGTTACTCGCCAGCGGGAAAGACCGGCAATGAGCAGTTCTTC
once,TRBJ2-1,TRBV14,.,CASSQLPGPYNEQFF,TGTGCCAGCAGCCAACTTCCTGGGCCTTACAATGAGCAGTTCTTC
.,TRBJ1-1,TRBV19,.,CASSSDFSMNTEAFF,TGTGCCAGTAGTAGTGACTTTTCGATGAACACTGAAGCTTTCTTT
few,TRBJ1-4,TRBV7-2,.,CASSPRGATNEKLFF,TGTGCCAGCAGCCCGCGGGGGGCAACTAATGAAAAACTGTTTTTT
.,TRBJ1-6,TRBV7-9,TRBD1,CASSGQGSGRNSPLHF,TGTGCCAGCAGCGGACAGGGATCCGGGAGGAATTCACCCCTCCACTTT
.,TRBJ1-3,TRBV7-7,TRBD1,CASSSRQGYGNTIYF,TGTGCTAGCAGCTCGAGACAGGGTTATGGAAACACCATATATTTT
.,TRBJ2-1,TRBV28,TRBD2,CASSPGTSAYNEQFF,TGTGCCAGCAGCCCCGGGACTAGTGCCTACAATGAGCAGTTCTTC
.,TRBJ1-3,TRBV10-3,.,CAISEGGSSGNTIYF,TGTGCCATCAGTGAGGGGGGGAGCTCTGGAAACACCATATATTTT
.,TRBJ2-7,TRBV3-1/TRBV3-2,.,CASSQVGLWGRPLYEQYF,TGTGCCAGCAGCCAAGTAGGACTGTGGGGTAGGCCCCTCTACGAGCAGTACTTC
.,TRBJ1-6,TRBV28,.,CASIRGDNSPLHF,TGTGCCAGCATCCGGGGAGATAATTCACCCCTCCACTTT
.,TRBJ1-1,TRBV5-1,.,CASSLLVNTEAFF,TGCGCCAGCAGCTTGTTAGTTAACACTGAAGCTTTCTTT
.,TRBJ1-4,TRBV6-2/TRBV6-3,TRBD1,CASSFLPGQGTANEKLFF,TGTGCCAGCAGTTTCCTCCCGGGACAGGGGACAGCTAATGAAAAACTGTTTTTT
once,TRBJ1-4,TRBV28,.,CASSLGGVGKLFF,TGTGCCAGCAGTTTAGGCGGGGTAGGAAAACTGTTTTTT
.,TRBJ1-3,TRBV7-9,.,CASSLTRGSGNTIYF,TGTGCCAGCAGCTTAACAAGGGGCTCTGGAAACACCATATATTTT
.,TRBJ1-1,TRBV6-5,TRBD1,CASRDWDRNEAFF,TGTGCCAGCCGAGATTGGGACAGGAATGAAGCTTTCTTT
.,TRBJ1-4,TRBV5-1,TRBD1,CASSSDRGGEKLFF,TGCGCCAGCAGCTCGGACAGGGGGGGCGAAAAACTGTTTTTT
.,TRBJ1-5,TRBV7-6,.,CASSSGSTNQPQHF,TGTGCCAGCAGCTCCGGGTCAACCAATCAGCCCCAGCATTTT